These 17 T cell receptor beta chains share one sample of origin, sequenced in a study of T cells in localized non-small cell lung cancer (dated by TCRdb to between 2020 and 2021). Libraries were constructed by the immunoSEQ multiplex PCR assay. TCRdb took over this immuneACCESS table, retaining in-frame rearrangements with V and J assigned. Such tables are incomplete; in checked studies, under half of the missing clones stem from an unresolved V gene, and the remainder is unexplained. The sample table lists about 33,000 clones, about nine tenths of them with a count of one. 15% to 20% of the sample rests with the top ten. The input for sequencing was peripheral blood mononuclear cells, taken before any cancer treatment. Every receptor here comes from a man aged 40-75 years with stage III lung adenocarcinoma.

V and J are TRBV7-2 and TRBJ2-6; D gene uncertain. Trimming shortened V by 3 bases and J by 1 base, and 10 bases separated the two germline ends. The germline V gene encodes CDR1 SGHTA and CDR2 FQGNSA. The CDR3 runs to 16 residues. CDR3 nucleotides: TGTGCCAGCAGCTTCCGGTACTTATCTGGGGCCAACGTCCTGACTTTC. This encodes CASSFRYLSGANVLTF.

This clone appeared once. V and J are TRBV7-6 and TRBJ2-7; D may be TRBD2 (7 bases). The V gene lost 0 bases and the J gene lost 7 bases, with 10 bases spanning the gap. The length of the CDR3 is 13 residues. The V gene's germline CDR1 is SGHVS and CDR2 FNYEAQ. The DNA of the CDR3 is TGTGCCAGCAGCTTAGCAGGGGGAGGGGAGCAGTACTTC. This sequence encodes CASSLAGGGEQYF. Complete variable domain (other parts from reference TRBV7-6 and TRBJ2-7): GAGVSQSPRYKVTKRGQDVALRCDPISGHVSLYWYRQALGQGPEFLTYFNYEAQQDKSGLPNDRFSAERPEGSISTLTIQRTEQRDSAMYRCASSLAGGGEQYFGPGTRLTVT.

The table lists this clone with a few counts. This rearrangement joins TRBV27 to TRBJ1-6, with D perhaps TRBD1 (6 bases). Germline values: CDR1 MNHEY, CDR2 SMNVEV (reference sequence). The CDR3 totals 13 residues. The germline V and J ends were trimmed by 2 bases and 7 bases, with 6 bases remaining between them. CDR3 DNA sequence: TGTGCCAGCAGTTTAAGGGGGAATTCACCCCTCCACTTT. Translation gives CASSLRGNSPLHF.

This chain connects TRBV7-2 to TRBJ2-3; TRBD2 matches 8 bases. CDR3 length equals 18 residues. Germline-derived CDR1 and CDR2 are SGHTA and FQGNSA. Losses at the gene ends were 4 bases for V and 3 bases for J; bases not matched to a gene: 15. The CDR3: CASSYTYSGGGGTDTQYF. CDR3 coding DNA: TGTGCCAGCAGCTATACCTACAGCGGGGGCGGCGGGACAGATACGCAGTATTTT.

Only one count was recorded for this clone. CDR3 nucleotides: TGTGCCAGCAGAGTGTCCCGTCCCGAAGGTACGCAGTATTTT. The encoded protein is CASRVSRPEGTQYF. The V call is TRBV2, the J call TRBJ2-3; D unclear. Germline values: CDR1 SNHLY, CDR2 FYNNEI. This CDR3 spans 14 amino acids. V was shortened by 6 bases and J by 8 bases, with 18 bases between the two germline ends. The variable domain in full, with the rest retrieved from reference TRBV2 and TRBJ2-3, is EPEVTQTPSHQVTQMGQEVILRCVPISNHLYFYWYRQILGQKVEFLVSFYNNEISEKSEIFDDQFSVERPDGSNFTLKIRSTKLEDSAMYFCASRVSRPEGTQYFGPGTRLTVL.

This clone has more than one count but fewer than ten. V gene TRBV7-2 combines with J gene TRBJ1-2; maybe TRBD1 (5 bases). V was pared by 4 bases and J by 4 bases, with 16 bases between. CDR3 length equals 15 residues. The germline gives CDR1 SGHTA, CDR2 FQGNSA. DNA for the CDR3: TGTGCCAGCAGCTCCTCCAGGGTGGATCCCTATGGCTACACCTTC. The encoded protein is CASSSSRVDPYGYTF.

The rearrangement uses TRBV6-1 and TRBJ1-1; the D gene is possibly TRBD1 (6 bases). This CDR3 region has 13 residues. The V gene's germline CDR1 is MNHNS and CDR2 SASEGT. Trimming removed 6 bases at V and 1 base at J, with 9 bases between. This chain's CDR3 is CASRVQGNTEAFF. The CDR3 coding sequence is TGTGCCAGCAGGGTACAGGGGAACACTGAAGCTTTCTTT.

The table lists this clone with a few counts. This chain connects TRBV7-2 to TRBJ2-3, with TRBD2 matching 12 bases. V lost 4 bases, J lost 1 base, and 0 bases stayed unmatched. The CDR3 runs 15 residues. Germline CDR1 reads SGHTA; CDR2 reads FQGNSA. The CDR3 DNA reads TGTGCCAGCAGCTGGACTAGCGGGGGCACAGATACGCAGTATTTT. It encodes CASSWTSGGTDTQYF.

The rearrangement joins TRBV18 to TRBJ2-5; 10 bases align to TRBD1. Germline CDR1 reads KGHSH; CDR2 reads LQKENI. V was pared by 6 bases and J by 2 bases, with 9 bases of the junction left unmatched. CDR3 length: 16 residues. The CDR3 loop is CASSPKGQGVQETQYF. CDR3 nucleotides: TGTGCCAGCTCCCCTAAAGGACAGGGGGTTCAAGAGACCCAGTACTTC.

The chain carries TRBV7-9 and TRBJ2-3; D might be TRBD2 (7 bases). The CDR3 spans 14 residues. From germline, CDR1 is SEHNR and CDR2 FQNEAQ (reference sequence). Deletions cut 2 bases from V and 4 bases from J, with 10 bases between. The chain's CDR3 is CASSLRGGSDTQYF. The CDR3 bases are TGTGCCAGCAGCTTAAGGGGGGGATCAGATACGCAGTATTTT.

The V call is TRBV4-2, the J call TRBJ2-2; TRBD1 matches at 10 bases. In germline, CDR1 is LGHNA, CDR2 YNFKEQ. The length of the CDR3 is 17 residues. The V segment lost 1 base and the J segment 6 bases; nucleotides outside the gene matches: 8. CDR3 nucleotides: TGTGCCAGCAGCCAAGGACAGGGGGCATTAGAGGCCGGGGAGCTGTTTTTT. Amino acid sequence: CASSQGQGALEAGELFF.

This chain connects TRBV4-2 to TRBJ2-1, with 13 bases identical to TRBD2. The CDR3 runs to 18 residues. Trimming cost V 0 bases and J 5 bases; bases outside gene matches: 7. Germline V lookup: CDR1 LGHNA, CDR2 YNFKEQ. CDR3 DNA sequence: TGTGCCAGCAGCCAAGACTCCCGACTAGCGGGGGGTAACAATGAGCAGTTCTTC. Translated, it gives CASSQDSRLAGGNNEQFF.

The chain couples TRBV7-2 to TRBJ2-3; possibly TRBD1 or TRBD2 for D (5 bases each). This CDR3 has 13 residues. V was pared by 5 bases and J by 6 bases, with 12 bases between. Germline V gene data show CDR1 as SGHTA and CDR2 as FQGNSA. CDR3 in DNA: TGTGCCAGCAGCGGGGGTGTCAGGGATACGCAGTATTTT. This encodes CASSGGVRDTQYF. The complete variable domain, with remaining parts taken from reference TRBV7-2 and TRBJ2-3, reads GAGVSQSPSNKVTEKGKDVELRCDPISGHTALYWYRQSLGQGLEFLIYFQGNSAPDKSGLPSDRFSAERTGGSVSTLTIQRTQQEDSAVYLCASSGGVRDTQYFGPGTRLTVL.

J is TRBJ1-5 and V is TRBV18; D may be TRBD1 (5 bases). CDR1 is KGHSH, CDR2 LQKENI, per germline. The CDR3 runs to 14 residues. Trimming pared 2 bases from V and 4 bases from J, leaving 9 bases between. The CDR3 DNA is TGTGCCAGCTCACCAGGGGGTGGGAATCAGCCCCAGCATTTT. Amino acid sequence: CASSPGGGNQPQHF.

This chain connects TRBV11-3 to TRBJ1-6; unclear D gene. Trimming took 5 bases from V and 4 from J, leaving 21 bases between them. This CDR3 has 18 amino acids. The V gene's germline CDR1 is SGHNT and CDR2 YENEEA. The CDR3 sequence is CASSHHGSPASYNSPLHF. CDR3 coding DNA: TGTGCCAGCAGCCATCACGGGTCGCCGGCATCTTATAATTCACCCCTCCACTTT.

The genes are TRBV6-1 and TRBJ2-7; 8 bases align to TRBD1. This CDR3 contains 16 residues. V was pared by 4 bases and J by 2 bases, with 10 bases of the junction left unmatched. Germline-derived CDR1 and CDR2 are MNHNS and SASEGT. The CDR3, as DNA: TGTGCCAGCAGTGGGACAGGGAGGCGCGCTGCCTACGAGCAGTACTTC. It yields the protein CASSGTGRRAAYEQYF.

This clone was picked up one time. The CDR3 here is CASSLVRGEVSNEQYF. The CDR3 DNA reads as TGTGCCAGCAGCTTAGTTCGGGGGGAAGTATCTAACGAGCAGTACTTC. The V call is TRBV7-6, the J call TRBJ2-7, with 7 bases aligning to TRBD2. The junction had 11 bases not matched to a gene; V was cut back by 1 base and J by 5 bases. In germline, CDR1 is SGHVS, CDR2 FNYEAQ. This CDR3 comprises 16 residues.